This TCR beta chain comes out of a study of post-analysis software for immune sequencing data. Study-wide context: Multiple sclerosis in the patients followed relapsing-remitting, secondary progressive and progressive-relapsing courses. Findings and limits, study-wide: Strong co-clustering by F measure was seen for same-batch samples. Compared with controls, patients had more of five TRBV segments, including TRBV5-6, TRBV5-1 and TRBV20-1. Significantly lower normalized Chao1 diversity was found in patients with multiple sclerosis relative to controls.

Germline values: CDR1 SGHRS, CDR2 YFSETQ. CDR3 length: 16 residues. V was trimmed by 0 bases and J by 1 base, leaving 12 bases between them. Incorporated into the TCR beta cDNA libraries were unique molecular identifiers, which served to reduce PCR and sequencing biases. Input populations of roughly 0.95 to 10 million T cells gave rise to around 480,000 cDNA molecules. One entry per CDR3 protein results from TCRdb running MiXCR on the PCR reads. The sample holds fewer than 850,000 distinct CDR3 sequences, 25% to 30% seen once. This clonotype appeared many times. Its antigen remains unidentified. The chain has TRBV5-1 and TRBJ2-3, with D possibly being TRBD1 (6 bases). What was sequenced was blood. This sequence originates from a girl aged 10-17 years with multiple sclerosis. CDR3 loop: CASSLDGRGRTDTQYF. CDR3 bases: TGCGCCAGCAGCTTGGATGGCAGGGGCCGCACAGATACGCAGTATTTT.